This TCR beta chain emerged from a study of beta chain features in type 1 diabetes. Note on this clone: Its antigen is unknown.

The CDR3 totals 13 residues. V was clipped by 4 bases and J by 6 bases, with 12 bases between them. Germline CDR1 MGHRA, CDR2 YSYEKL. Expressed TCRB transcripts were sequenced because the entire RNA isolate underwent reverse transcription. Around 3.57 million reads was the average for naive, central memory and regulatory T cell samples. This table comes from immunoSEQ multiplex PCR, and its TCRdb copy is limited to in-frame clones, with some not included. The sample carries 400,000 to 500,000 clones, 11% to 15% recorded once. Overall study findings and caveats: Overrepresentation of cells with high TCR expression could result from cDNA sequencing. Here, the possible influence of HLA type (on TCRB rearrangement) remained unresolved.

The sequenced sample consisted of naive CD4+ T cells from blood. The clonotype comes from a young man in good health. V gene TRBV4-1 combines with J gene TRBJ2-5; D possibly matches TRBD1 or TRBD2 (5 bases each). CDR3 sequence reads: CASSRVEGQTQYF. The CDR3, as DNA: TGCGCCAGCAGCCGAGTCGAGGGGCAGACCCAGTACTTC.